The 4 T cell receptor beta chains reported below all come from one sample, sequenced in a study of CD8 T cells in ankylosing spondylitis. TCRdb used MiXCR to reprocess the 5' RACE reads, holding one entry per CDR3 protein. The table has about 230,000 distinct CDR3 sequences, around 8% seen once. Sequences were obtained from blood, either unsorted or a sorted T cell fraction (not recorded which). These receptor sequences come from a female donor with ankylosing spondylitis or in good health (not recorded which).

Ten or more counts support this clonotype. The chain has TRBV2 and TRBJ2-3; a possible D gene is TRBD2 (5 bases). The CDR3 covers 12 residues. Trimming removed 8 bases from V and 5 bases from J, with 11 bases in between. Germline CDR1 reads SNHLY; CDR2 reads FYNNEI. The CDR3 sequence is CASVRAGDTQYF. The CDR3 DNA reads as TGTGCCAGCGTGAGGGCGGGAGATACGCAGTATTTT.

This clonotype appeared many times. This chain links TRBV27 with TRBJ2-7, with D perhaps matching TRBD1 (5 bases). CDR1 MNHEY and CDR2 SMNVEV come from the germline V gene (reference sequence). V gave up 6 bases and J gave up 1 base, with 10 bases separating them. This CDR3 has 13 amino acids. CDR3 sequence: CASRAGISYEQYF. CDR3 coding DNA: TGTGCCAGCAGGGCAGGGATTTCCTACGAGCAGTACTTC.

There are many counts of this clonotype. The chain employs TRBV20-1 and TRBJ2-3; D possibly corresponds to TRBD1 (6 bases). In germline, CDR1 is DFQATT, CDR2 SNEGSKA (reference sequence). The CDR3 contains 13 residues. The V end lost 6 bases, the J end lost 6 bases, and 16 bases lay between the germline ends. CDR3 protein: CSARSPGADTQYF. The CDR3 nucleotides are TGCAGTGCCCGGAGTCCAGGGGCGGATACGCAGTATTTT.

As regards this clonotype: Given a much more abundant clone one base away, this may be a read error. The chain is built from TRBV3-1 and TRBJ2-2; D tentatively fits TRBD1 or TRBD2 (6 bases each). Germline CDR1 and CDR2: LGHDT and YNNKEL (reference sequence). The CDR3 consists of 19 residues. Trimming removed 8 bases from V and 5 bases from J, with 30 bases in between. CDR3 in amino acids: CASCSLYLTEGGRTGELFF. As DNA, the CDR3 is TGTGCCAGCTGTTCACTCTACTTAACGGAGGGGGGTAGAACCGGGGAGCTGTTTTTT. Full variable domain (remainder filled in from reference TRBV3-1 and TRBJ2-2): DTAVSQTPKYLVTQMGNDKSIKCEQNLGHDTMYWYKQDSKKFLKIMFSYNNKELIINETVPNRFSPKSPDKAHLNLHINSLELGDSAVYFCASCSLYLTEGGRTGELFFGEGSRLTVL.